The 32 T cell receptor beta chains listed next were all sequenced from one sample in a study of T cells in Graves' hyperthyroidism and ophthalmopathy. RNA transcripts served as the template for amplifying TCR beta CDR3 regions. The HTBI primer set served for first-round RT-PCR of the TCR CDR3. TCRdb ran MiXCR on the multiplex PCR reads and lists one entry per CDR3 protein. The data contain about 690,000 distinct CDR3 sequences, 15% to 20% of them singletons. Specimen: blood. The origin of the receptors is a man aged 45-65 years with Graves' hyperthyroidism.

This clonotype was observed a few times. Since a much larger clone is just one base distant, this may be a read error. The chain recombines TRBV18 with TRBJ2-3; D unclear. V lost 6 bases and J lost 6, with 10 bases in between. The germline CDR1 and CDR2 sequences are KGHSH and LQKENI. The CDR3 has 12 residues. For the CDR3, the DNA is TGTGCCAGCTCCCCGGTGATTGATACGCAGTATTTT. Amino acid sequence: CASSPVIDTQYF.

At least ten counts were recorded for this clonotype. The rearrangement links TRBV11-2 to TRBJ2-1; TRBD2 aligns across 8 bases. V shed 7 bases, J shed 5 bases, and the junction held 10 bases outside the gene matches. The germline V gene encodes CDR1 SGHAT and CDR2 FQNNGV. The CDR3 extends over 15 amino acids. CDR3 in DNA: TGTGCCAGCACCGATTTTGGGACTAGGAACAATGAGCAGTTCTTC. The encoded protein is CASTDFGTRNNEQFF.

This clonotype was recorded many times. The chain combines TRBV14 with TRBJ2-1; 7 bases fit TRBD1. Germline CDR1 and CDR2: SGHDN and FVKESK. Unmatched junction bases numbered 9, after V lost 4 bases and J lost 3 bases. The CDR3 consists of 16 residues. CDR3 loop: CASSPNRGAHYNEQFF. The DNA for the CDR3 is TGTGCCAGCAGCCCAAACAGGGGTGCACACTACAATGAGCAGTTCTTC.

This clonotype was recorded at least ten times. The chain uses TRBV2 and TRBJ2-7; 9 bases line up with TRBD1. The CDR3 contains 13 residues. The J segment lost 1 base and the V segment lost 7 bases, leaving 2 bases of the junction unmatched. In germline, CDR1 is SNHLY, CDR2 FYNNEI. Written as DNA, the CDR3 is TGTGCCAGCATGGGACAGGGTTCCTACGAGCAGTACTTC. Translation: CASMGQGSYEQYF.

This chain links TRBV20-1 with TRBJ1-4, with a possible D match to TRBD1 (5 bases). Trimming took 6 bases from V and 4 from J, leaving 15 bases between them. The CDR3 length is 14 residues. Looked up from germline, CDR1 is DFQATT and CDR2 is SNEGSKA (reference sequence). This CDR3 reads CSAGEGRFNEKLFF. The CDR3 bases are TGCAGTGCCGGGGAGGGACGGTTTAATGAAAAACTGTTTTTT.

This clonotype was recorded a few times. The genes are TRBV12-3 or TRBV12-4 and TRBJ2-3; D unresolved. With 5 bases removed from V and 2 bases from J, the gap between germline ends came to 8 bases. The CDR3 covers 13 residues. For the CDR3, the DNA is TGTGCCAGCAGTCCTGGGAACACAGATACGCAGTATTTT. Amino acids: CASSPGNTDTQYF.

In the case of this clonotype: One end of the junction varies from germline; a read error may be responsible. The chain has TRBV6-1 and TRBJ2-3; 13 bases are shared with TRBD2. There are 19 residues in the CDR3. Germline CDR1 is MNHNS and CDR2 is SASEGT. Here the CDR3 DNA reads TGTGCCAGCAGCTCCTACCTGACTAGCGGGAGGCCTGCCGCAGATGCGCAGTATTTT. It codes for CASSSYLTSGRPAADAQYF.

This clonotype came up a few times. This rearrangement joins TRBV30 to TRBJ2-5, with D perhaps TRBD2 (5 bases). The CDR3 has 15 residues. Germline loops: CDR1 GTSNPN, CDR2 SVGIG (reference sequence). Trimming shortened V by 0 bases and J by 2 bases, and 13 bases separated the two germline ends. The chain's CDR3 is CAWSVGAGGQETQYF. For the CDR3, the DNA is TGTGCCTGGAGTGTAGGAGCAGGCGGGCAAGAGACCCAGTACTTC.

As to this clonotype: This may stem from a read error, because a much larger clone lies one nucleotide away. The chain uses TRBV28 and TRBJ2-5; D is undetermined. This CDR3 has 10 amino acids. Germline V gene data show CDR1 as MDHEN and CDR2 as SYDVKM. The CDR3 spells CACQGKTRYF. The CDR3, as DNA: TGTGCCTGTCAAGGGAAGACCCGGTACTTC.

In this sample, this clonotype turned up many times. The chain carries TRBV15 and TRBJ2-1; D gene uncertain. Germline loops: CDR1 LNHNV, CDR2 YYDKDF (reference sequence). Trimming removed 3 bases at V and 2 bases at J, with 8 bases between. CDR3 length equals 14 residues. The chain's CDR3 is CATSSFETYNEQFF. CDR3 nucleotides: TGTGCCACCAGCAGTTTTGAGACCTACAATGAGCAGTTCTTC.

Many counts were recorded for this clonotype. The chain has TRBV6-1 and TRBJ2-7; unclear D gene. Per the germline V gene, CDR1 is MNHNS and CDR2 is SASEGT. V gave up 3 bases and J gave up 3 bases, with 9 bases separating them. CDR3 length equals 13 residues. The CDR3 reads CASSDNPGYEQYF. DNA of the CDR3: TGTGCCAGCAGTGATAACCCCGGCTACGAGCAGTACTTC.

Only a few counts were recorded for this clonotype. The rearrangement joins TRBV6-1 to TRBJ2-1; 9 nucleotides line up with TRBD2. CDR1 and CDR2 from the germline V gene are MNHNS and SASEGT. The CDR3 sequence is 16 residues long. J was trimmed by 8 bases and V by 2 bases; bases with no gene match: 10. CDR3 sequence: CASSEPAGGRLDEQFF. In DNA, the CDR3 is TGTGCCAGCAGTGAACCAGCGGGAGGCCGGTTGGATGAGCAGTTCTTC.

This clonotype was counted ten times or more. This sequence joins TRBV12-3 or TRBV12-4 and TRBJ2-2; D unclear. Trimming left V 6 bases short and J 7 bases short, with 18 bases between. The CDR3 loop spans 15 amino acids. This CDR3 reads CASSPLGPNVGELFF. In DNA form, the CDR3 reads TGTGCCAGCAGCCCCCTCGGACCCAACGTCGGGGAGCTGTTTTTT.

A few counts support this clonotype. The rearrangement links TRBV5-1 to TRBJ1-5; TRBD1 matches 10 bases. The length of the CDR3 is 15 residues. Losses at the gene ends were 0 bases for V and 5 bases for J; bases not matched to a gene: 2. Per the germline V gene, CDR1 is SGHRS and CDR2 is YFSETQ. The DNA of the CDR3 is TGCGCCAGCAGCTTGGGACAGGGGGCGCATCAGCCCCAGCATTTT. As protein: CASSLGQGAHQPQHF.

The chain employs TRBV28 and TRBJ1-2; possibly TRBD1 for D (5 bases). In germline, CDR1 is MDHEN, CDR2 SYDVKM. Trimming pared 7 bases from V and 5 bases from J, leaving 17 bases between. CDR3 size: 14 residues. The CDR3 DNA reads TGTGCCAGCACCCTCCAGGGACCTGAATATGGCTACACCTTC. Its protein product is CASTLQGPEYGYTF.

J is TRBJ2-2 and V is TRBV19; TRBD2 is a possible D gene (6 bases). This CDR3 is 16 amino acids long. Trimming left V 1 base short and J 1 base short, with 10 bases between. Germline-derived CDR1 and CDR2 are LNHDA and SQIVND (reference sequence). CDR3 in DNA: TGTGCCAGTAGTATAGGCCGGGAGTGGAACACCGGGGAGCTGTTTTTT. This codes for CASSIGREWNTGELFF.

This clonotype was counted many times. The genes are TRBV18 and TRBJ2-3, with 12 nucleotides matching TRBD2. Per the germline V gene, CDR1 is KGHSH and CDR2 is LQKENI. The CDR3 consists of 16 residues. The V segment lost 2 bases and the J segment 7 bases; nucleotides outside the gene matches: 7. CDR3 region: CASSPGGLAGSYTQYF. CDR3 nucleotides: TGTGCCAGCTCACCAGGGGGACTAGCGGGTTCCTATACGCAGTATTTT.

The V call is TRBV19, the J call TRBJ2-6, with TRBD2 as a possible D gene (5 bases). Germline V gene sequence: CDR1 LNHDA, CDR2 SQIVND (reference sequence). There are 17 residues in the CDR3. V lost 3 bases and J lost 4, with 16 bases in between. CDR3 sequence reads: CASSIGVGRSGANVLTF. The DNA of the CDR3 is TGTGCCAGTAGTATCGGGGTCGGCAGGTCCGGGGCCAACGTCCTGACTTTC.

This clonotype was found a few times. This chain connects TRBV9 to TRBJ1-1; D remains ambiguous. CDR1 and CDR2 (germline): SGDLS, YYNGEE. The CDR3 totals 14 residues. Trimming pared 0 bases from V and 1 base from J, leaving 7 bases between. CDR3 loop: CASSVGEANTEAFF. As DNA, the CDR3 is TGTGCCAGCAGCGTAGGGGAGGCGAACACTGAAGCTTTCTTT.

This clonotype occurred a few times. The J gene is TRBJ2-1, the V gene TRBV19, with 11 positions matching TRBD2. From germline, CDR1 is LNHDA and CDR2 SQIVND (reference sequence). This CDR3 comprises 15 residues. Trimming cost V 6 bases and J 7 bases; bases outside gene matches: 8. DNA of the CDR3: TGTGCCAGTAGAATTAGCGGGAGGGCCTTGAATGAGCAGTTCTTC. Translated, it gives CASRISGRALNEQFF. The variable domain in full, with the rest retrieved from reference TRBV19 and TRBJ2-1, is DGGITQSPKYLFRKEGQNVTLSCEQNLNHDAMYWYRQDPGQGLRLIYYSQIVNDFQKGDIAEGYSVSREKKESFPLTVTSAQKNPTAFYLCASRISGRALNEQFFGPGTRLTVL.

This clonotype was recorded at least ten times. V gene TRBV6-1 combines with J gene TRBJ2-1; possibly TRBD1 for D (6 bases). CDR1 MNHNS and CDR2 SASEGT come from the germline V gene. The CDR3 loop spans 21 amino acids. Between the trimmed V and J ends, which lost 6 bases and 4 bases, there was a span of 34 bases. DNA of the CDR3: TGTGCCAGCAGAGGGCGTTCAGGGGATCGACGGTCTTTGTGGCTATACAATGAGCAGTTCTTC. This encodes CASRGRSGDRRSLWLYNEQFF.

The chain combines TRBV7-3 with TRBJ2-3; D not certain. This CDR3 is built from 13 residues. Trimming stripped 0 bases from V and 5 bases from J, with 6 bases between. Germline V gives CDR1 SGHTA, CDR2 FQGTGA. The CDR3 protein is CASSLTGLDTQYF. The CDR3 DNA reads as TGTGCCAGCAGCTTAACAGGGCTAGATACGCAGTATTTT.

In this sample, this clonotype turned up many times. The chain has TRBV7-2 and TRBJ2-7, with unresolved D. This CDR3 spans 13 amino acids. Germline-derived CDR1 and CDR2 are SGHTA and FQGNSA. V dropped 3 bases and J dropped 4 bases, with 10 bases sitting between them. The CDR3 sequence is CASSFGDFYEQYF. CDR3 sequence (DNA): TGTGCCAGCAGCTTCGGCGACTTTTACGAGCAGTACTTC.

The chain is built from TRBV20-1 and TRBJ2-2; D not resolved. The CDR3 runs to 15 residues. Germline V lookup: CDR1 DFQATT, CDR2 SNEGSKA (reference sequence). V was pared by 0 bases and J by 2 bases, with 10 bases between. The CDR3 DNA reads as TGCAGTGCTAGAGATCAGCGATTAAACACCGGGGAGCTGTTTTTT. Translated, it gives CSARDQRLNTGELFF.

This clonotype was detected many times. The gene calls are TRBV29-1 and TRBJ1-1, with D uncertain. Germline V gene data show CDR1 as SQVTM and CDR2 as ANQGSEA. V lost 3 bases and J 1 base, leaving 6 bases between the germline ends. The CDR3 is 12 residues long. The chain's CDR3 is CSVDPGNTEAFF. The CDR3 DNA sequence: TGCAGCGTTGACCCGGGGAACACTGAAGCTTTCTTT.

This clonotype came up many times. This sequence joins TRBV20-1 and TRBJ2-7; TRBD2 matches 7 bases. Germline assignment: CDR1 DFQATT and CDR2 SNEGSKA (reference sequence). V was pared by 1 base and J by 3 bases, with 6 bases of the junction left unmatched. This CDR3 has 14 residues. The CDR3 DNA sequence: TGCAGTGCTAGAGCCCCCGAGCGGGGCTACGAGCAGTACTTC. As protein: CSARAPERGYEQYF.

This clonotype showed up many times. The CDR3 is CASSVGRTGGPSETQYF. CDR3 nucleotide sequence: TGTGCCAGCAGCGTAGGAAGGACGGGAGGGCCGAGTGAGACCCAGTACTTC. J is TRBJ2-5 and V is TRBV9, with 8 bases identical to TRBD2. The CDR3 extends over 17 amino acids. CDR1 SGDLS and CDR2 YYNGEE come from the germline V gene. V was clipped by 0 bases and J by 5 bases; unmatched bases: 12.

Ten or more counts support this clonotype. The CDR3 DNA is TGTGCCAGCAGCGTGGACAGGGGGTTCCCAGATACGCAGTATTTT. It encodes CASSVDRGFPDTQYF. This chain uses TRBV2 with TRBJ2-3; 10 bases map to TRBD1. J lost 4 bases, V lost 6 bases, and 7 bases had no gene match. Germline CDR1 reads SNHLY; CDR2 reads FYNNEI. The CDR3 contains 15 residues.

This clonotype was detected many times. This sequence joins TRBV19 and TRBJ2-7, with 8 nucleotides matching TRBD1. V gave up 4 bases and J gave up 5 bases; unmatched junction bases: 7. The germline V gene has CDR1 LNHDA and CDR2 SQIVND (reference sequence). CDR3 length: 14 residues. The DNA for the CDR3 is TGTGCCAGTAGTACCGGACAGGGCAACGACGAGCAGTACTTC. Amino acids: CASSTGQGNDEQYF.

This clonotype was recorded a few times. This chain connects TRBV12-3 or TRBV12-4 to TRBJ2-1; a weak D match, TRBD2 (6 bases). The length of the CDR3 is 14 residues. Trimming removed 2 bases from V and 5 bases from J, with 10 bases in between. The DNA of the CDR3 is TGTGCCAGCAGTTTATGGGCTAGCGACAATGAGCAGTTCTTC. Protein sequence: CASSLWASDNEQFF.

Many counts were recorded for this clonotype. The chain uses TRBV7-9 and TRBJ2-1; a weak D match, TRBD1 (6 bases). Germline CDR1 SEHNR, CDR2 FQNEAQ (reference sequence). The CDR3 is 13 amino acids. V dropped 6 bases and J dropped 4 bases, with 10 bases sitting between them. The CDR3 sequence is CASRPTGYNEQFF. The CDR3, as DNA: TGTGCCAGCAGACCCACAGGGTACAATGAGCAGTTCTTC.

The chain carries TRBV6-2 or TRBV6-3 and TRBJ2-3; 8 bases match TRBD1. J was trimmed by 2 bases and V by 6 bases; bases with no gene match: 10. The germline V gene has CDR1 MNHEY and CDR2 SVGEGT. There are 16 residues in the CDR3. CDR3 in amino acids: CASSSNRGAPTDTQYF. CDR3 DNA sequence: TGTGCCAGCAGCTCCAACAGGGGGGCCCCCACAGATACGCAGTATTTT.